This T cell receptor (beta chain) was captured by sequencing in a study of blood T cell repertoires in COVID-19. The sample holds one count of this clone. The repertoire was sequenced with immunoSEQ multiplex PCR; TCRdb's copy has only in-frame clones and lacks some. The sample yields over 200,000 clones, 65% to 90% seen once. The sequence was collected from a man between 40 and 49 years old who had recovered from COVID-19. Specimen: peripheral blood.

The CDR3 region has the DNA TGTGCCAGCAGTCGCGGAGGGACAGCGAACACTGAAGCTTTCTTT. Translating gives CASSRGGTANTEAFF. The chain combines TRBV6-5 with TRBJ1-1, with 7 positions matching TRBD1. The germline V gene encodes CDR1 MNHEY and CDR2 SVGAGI. This CDR3 contains 15 residues. V shed 5 bases and J 1 base; nucleotides not matched to a gene: 7.